The 11 T cell receptor beta chains presented below share a single source sample, sequenced in a study of blood T cell repertoires in COVID-19. Generated by immunoSEQ multiplex PCR, the TCRdb table keeps only in-frame clones and is missing some. This sample has 200,000 to 250,000 clones, with 80% found just once. The specimen sequenced was peripheral blood. These receptors came from a human donor in a cohort sampled during active COVID-19.

The count of this clone is one. This chain links TRBV24-1 with TRBJ2-7, with TRBD2 matching 10 bases. The CDR3 sequence is 15 residues long. The ends lost 3 bases at V and 3 bases at J; junction bases unmatched: 4. The germline V gene encodes CDR1 KGHDR and CDR2 SFDVKD. The CDR3 is CATSDPLAGDYEQYF. The CDR3 region has the DNA TGTGCCACCAGTGATCCCCTAGCGGGAGACTACGAGCAGTACTTC.

A remark on this clone: This may be a read error: a much more frequent sequence differs by one nucleotide. The chain recombines TRBV27 with TRBJ2-7; 10 positions match TRBD1. Germline V gene sequence: CDR1 MNHEY, CDR2 SMNVEV (reference sequence). The CDR3 sequence is 14 residues long. CDR3 coding DNA: TGTGCCAACAGTTTCGGGACAGGGGACTACGAGCAGTACTTC. Protein sequence: CANSFGTGDYEQYF.

The CDR3 sequence: CASSAGLAGGPYNEQFF. The CDR3 bases are TGCGCCAGCAGCGCGGGACTAGCGGGAGGGCCCTACAATGAGCAGTTCTTC. This chain links TRBV5-1 with TRBJ2-1, with 16 positions matching TRBD2. The CDR3 loop spans 17 amino acids. CDR1 is SGHRS, CDR2 YFSETQ, per germline. J was trimmed by 2 bases and V by 4 bases; bases with no gene match: 3.

The chain recombines TRBV5-1 with TRBJ1-1, with D maybe TRBD1 (6 bases). This CDR3 region has 12 residues. Germline lookup yields CDR1 SGHRS and CDR2 YFSETQ. Between the trimmed V and J ends, which lost 4 bases and 6 bases, there was a span of 10 bases. CDR3 amino acids: CASSNRVAEAFF. CDR3 nucleotides: TGCGCCAGCAGCAACAGGGTGGCTGAAGCTTTCTTT.

The V gene is TRBV7-6, the J gene TRBJ1-2; 10 bases are shared with TRBD1. Germline V gives CDR1 SGHVS, CDR2 FNYEAQ. V lost 5 bases and J lost 1; bases outside the gene matches: 4. CDR3 length equals 15 residues. The CDR3 region has the DNA TGTGCCAGCAGCCACGGGACAGGGGATAACTATGGCTACACCTTC. Translated: CASSHGTGDNYGYTF.

V and J are TRBV5-5 and TRBJ1-1; 8 bases are a match to TRBD1. The CDR3 consists of 15 residues. Looked up from germline, CDR1 is SGHKS and CDR2 is YYEKEE (reference sequence). Losses at the gene ends were 4 bases for V and 3 bases for J; bases not matched to a gene: 8. CDR3 sequence: CASSTRQGPDTEAFF. CDR3 nucleotide sequence: TGTGCCAGCAGCACACGACAGGGGCCAGACACTGAAGCTTTCTTT.

This sequence joins TRBV6-6 and TRBJ2-7; D might be TRBD1 (5 bases). V lost 4 bases and J lost 6, with 19 bases in between. Germline CDR1 reads MNHNY; CDR2 reads SVGAGI (reference sequence). CDR3 length equals 15 residues. CDR3 coding DNA: TGTGCCAGCAGTTCCGCCCAGGTCCAGGGTCTCGAGCAGTACTTC. Translation gives CASSSAQVQGLEQYF.

This chain connects TRBV5-1 to TRBJ2-7; 11 nucleotides align to TRBD2. Unmatched junction bases numbered 11, after V lost 1 base and J lost 2 bases. Germline CDR1 SGHRS, CDR2 YFSETQ. This CDR3 is built from 18 residues. CDR3 residues: CASSLTSGRPGSPYEQYF. The CDR3 region has the DNA TGCGCCAGCAGCTTGACTAGCGGGAGACCGGGTAGCCCCTACGAGCAGTACTTC.

The CDR3 nucleotides are TGCGCCAGCAGCCAACCAGCGTACCTTAGCACAGATACGCAGTATTTT. It is translated as CASSQPAYLSTDTQYF. The V call is TRBV4-1, the J call TRBJ2-3; no clear D gene. CDR1 MGHRA and CDR2 YSYEKL come from the germline V gene. The CDR3 runs 16 residues. The V and J ends lost 2 bases and 0 bases respectively, with 12 bases between them.

The table lists this clone with a count of one. The genes are TRBV19 and TRBJ2-1; 7 bases fit TRBD1. From germline, CDR1 is LNHDA and CDR2 SQIVND (reference sequence). Germline trimming cut 5 bases from V and 3 bases from J; bases unmatched to any gene: 10. This CDR3 is built from 16 residues. This chain's CDR3 is CASSRLGDSDYNEQFF. CDR3 DNA sequence: TGTGCCAGTAGTCGATTGGGGGACAGTGACTACAATGAGCAGTTCTTC.

The chain joins TRBV7-9 to TRBJ2-1; perhaps TRBD2 as D (6 bases). Trimming took 5 bases from V and 6 from J, leaving 14 bases between them. In germline, CDR1 is SEHNR, CDR2 FQNEAQ (reference sequence). CDR3 length: 14 residues. CDR3 in DNA: TGTGCCAGCAGCACCATGGGTAGCGGCAATGAGCAGTTCTTC. Translating gives CASSTMGSGNEQFF. The full variable domain, with the rest looked up from reference TRBV7-9 and TRBJ2-1, is DTGVSQNPRHKITKRGQNVTFRCDPISEHNRLYWYRQTLGQGPEFLTYFQNEAQLEKSRLLSDRFSAERPKGSFSTLEIQRTEQGDSAMYLCASSTMGSGNEQFFGPGTRLTVL.